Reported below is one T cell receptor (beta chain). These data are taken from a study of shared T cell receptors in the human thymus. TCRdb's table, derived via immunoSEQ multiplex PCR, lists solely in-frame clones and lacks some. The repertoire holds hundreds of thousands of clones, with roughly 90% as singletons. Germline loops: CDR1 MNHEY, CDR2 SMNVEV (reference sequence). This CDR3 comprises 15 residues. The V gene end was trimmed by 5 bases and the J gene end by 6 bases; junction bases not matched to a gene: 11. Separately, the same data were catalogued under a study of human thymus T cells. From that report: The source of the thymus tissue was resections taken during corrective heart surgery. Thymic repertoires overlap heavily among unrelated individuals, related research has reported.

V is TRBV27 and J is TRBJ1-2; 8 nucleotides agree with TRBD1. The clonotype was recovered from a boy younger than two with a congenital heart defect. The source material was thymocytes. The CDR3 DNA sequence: TGTGCCAGCAGTGGCGGTGGACAGGGAGAGGATGGCTACACCTTC. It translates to CASSGGGQGEDGYTF.